A selection of T cell receptor beta chains follows, all from one sample in a study of blood T cell repertoires in COVID-19. Assay: immunoSEQ multiplex PCR; the TCRdb copy retains only in-frame clones and omits some. The sample includes hundreds of thousands of clones, more than 75% of them seen just once. Sequences were obtained from PBMCs or T cells enriched from blood (not recorded which). These receptors came from a young man who had recovered from COVID-19. Both conserved end residues are part of each CDR3. The D gene is left open where the match is weak. Size tells how often a clone was seen (once, few, many) or the class of an expanded clone, and some rows leave it out.

TRBJ2-7	.	TRBD2	TRBV7-8	CASTHGGRAAYEQYF	TGTGCCAGCACCCATGGCGGGAGGGCCGCTTACGAGCAGTACTTC
TRBJ2-7	.	.	TRBV7-2	CASSPRGKPYEQYF	TGTGCCAGCAGCCCCCGGGGGAAGCCCTACGAGCAGTACTTC
TRBJ1-1	.	TRBD1	TRBV7-6	CASSLRLDRGEAFF	TGTGCCAGCAGCCTACGGCTTGACAGGGGTGAAGCTTTCTTT
TRBJ1-1	.	.	TRBV4-1	CASSQEVGQFTEAFF	TGCGCCAGCAGCCAAGAGGTAGGACAGTTCACTGAAGCTTTCTTT
TRBJ1-1	.	TRBD1	TRBV4-1	CASSFQLTGVNTEAFF	TGCGCCAGCAGCTTCCAACTAACAGGGGTGAACACTGAAGCTTTCTTT
TRBJ1-1	.	.	TRBV15	CATTRDTKNTEAFF	TGTGCCACCACCCGGGACACCAAGAACACTGAAGCTTTCTTT
TRBJ1-5	once	.	TRBV19	CASSIRGKGNQPQHF	TGTGCCAGTAGTATAAGGGGAAAAGGCAATCAGCCCCAGCATTTT
TRBJ2-2	.	TRBD1	TRBV30	CAWSPRDRGYTGELFF	TGTGCCTGGAGTCCCAGGGACAGGGGTTACACCGGGGAGCTGTTTTTT
TRBJ1-2	.	.	TRBV10-2	CATLRTETNYGYTF	TGCGCCACCCTCAGGACAGAGACTAACTATGGCTACACCTTC
TRBJ2-7	.	TRBD1	TRBV18	CASSPPQGQGVNEQYF	TGTGCCAGCTCACCACCCCAGGGACAGGGGGTCAACGAGCAGTACTTC
TRBJ1-1	once	.	TRBV3-1/TRBV3-2	CASSQDLFSNTEAFF	TGTGCCAGCAGCCAAGACCTGTTTTCGAACACTGAAGCTTTCTTT
TRBJ2-6	.	TRBD2	TRBV23-1	CASSQSFRDQREIGVCAGANVLTF	TGCGCCAGCAGTCAATCGTTTCGTGACCAGCGGGAGATAGGGGTGTGTGCTGGGGCCAACGTCCTGACTTTC
TRBJ1-1	.	TRBD1	TRBV30	CAWKRDRVNTEAFF	TGTGCCTGGAAGCGGGACAGGGTAAACACTGAAGCTTTCTTT
TRBJ2-3	.	.	TRBV6-5	CASRKDRKADTQYF	TGTGCCAGCAGAAAAGACAGGAAGGCGGATACGCAGTATTTT
TRBJ2-7	once	TRBD1	TRBV6-5	CASSYRDRGIYEQYF	TGTGCCAGCAGTTACCGGGACAGGGGAATCTACGAGCAGTACTTC
TRBJ2-7	.	.	TRBV19	CASSPGTHPNEQYF	TGTGCCAGTAGTCCGGGGACACACCCGAACGAGCAGTACTTC
TRBJ2-5	.	TRBD1	TRBV5-1	CASSLTGTRETQYF	TGCGCCAGCAGCCTGACAGGGACCAGAGAGACCCAGTACTTC
TRBJ2-3	.	.	TRBV7-8	CASSLQGTGTDTQYF	TGTGCCAGCAGCCTACAGGGCACTGGCACAGATACGCAGTATTTT
TRBJ1-1	once	TRBD1	TRBV5-1	CASSGPDRGHTEAFF	TGCGCCAGCAGCGGGCCGGACAGGGGCCACACTGAAGCTTTCTTT
TRBJ1-1	.	.	TRBV6-5	CASSYSIRGPEAFF	TGTGCCAGCAGTTACTCGATCAGGGGACCTGAAGCTTTCTTT
TRBJ2-7	few	TRBD2	TRBV6-5	CASRIAGDQYEQYF	TGTGCCAGCAGGATAGCGGGAGACCAGTACGAGCAGTACTTC
TRBJ1-5	.	.	TRBV18	CASSPGGNQPQHF	TGTGCCAGCTCACCAGGAGGAAATCAGCCCCAGCATTTT
TRBJ1-1	.	TRBD1	TRBV5-4	CASSLASSGGRTEAFF	TGTGCCAGCAGCTTGGCCTCTTCAGGGGGAAGGACTGAAGCTTTCTTT
TRBJ2-1	.	TRBD2	TRBV7-9	CASSLFLAGLNEQFF	TGTGCCAGCAGCTTATTCCTAGCGGGGCTCAATGAGCAGTTCTTC
TRBJ2-1	.	TRBD1	TRBV7-8	CASSLLQGLVNEQFF	TGTGCCAGCAGCTTGTTACAGGGGCTCGTCAATGAGCAGTTCTTC
TRBJ1-1	.	TRBD1	TRBV27	CASSPQGAFNEAFF	TGTGCCAGCAGTCCACAGGGGGCGTTTAATGAAGCTTTCTTT